What follows is one TCR beta chain and its context. The sample originates from a study of blood T cell repertoires in COVID-19. The length of the CDR3 is 12 residues. Germline CDR1 reads LNHDA; CDR2 reads SQIVND (reference sequence). Trimming removed 7 bases from V and 4 bases from J; junction bases left unmatched: 2. Authors' analysis steps: Amplification with reference gene primers provided the estimates of nucleated cell counts. Repertoires were generated with immunoSEQ multiplex PCR, while TCRdb's copy carries only in-frame clones and drops some. Clonal size and the V and J genes are those of that table, whereas D and trimming came from the DNA. The table includes about 240,000 clones, roughly 82% detected once.

The sequenced sample was peripheral blood. The V gene is TRBV19, the J gene TRBJ1-1; 8 bases fit TRBD1. This clonotype originated in a woman aged 70-85 years with acute or convalescent COVID-19. The CDR3 sequence is CASNRGSTEAFF. CDR3 nucleotides: TGTGCCAGTAACAGGGGGAGCACTGAAGCTTTCTTT.